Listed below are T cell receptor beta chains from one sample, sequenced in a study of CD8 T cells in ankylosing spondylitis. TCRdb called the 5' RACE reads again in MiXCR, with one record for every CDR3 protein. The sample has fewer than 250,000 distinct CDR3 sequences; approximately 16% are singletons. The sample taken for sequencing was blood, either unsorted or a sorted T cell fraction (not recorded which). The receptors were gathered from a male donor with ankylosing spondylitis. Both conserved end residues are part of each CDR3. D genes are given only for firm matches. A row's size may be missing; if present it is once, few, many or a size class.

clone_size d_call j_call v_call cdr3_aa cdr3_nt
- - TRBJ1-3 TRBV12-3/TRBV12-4 CASSWGSRPNTIYF TGTGCCAGCAGTTGGGGCAGCCGCCCAAACACCATATATTTT
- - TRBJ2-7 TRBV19 CASSKPGYHEQYF TGTGCCAGTAGTAAACCAGGGTACCACGAGCAGTACTTC
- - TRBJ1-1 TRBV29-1 CSVVAWLNTEAFF TGCAGCGTTGTCGCTTGGTTGAACACTGAAGCTTTCTTT
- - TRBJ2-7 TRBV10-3 CAISDEERSSYEQYF TGTGCCATCAGTGACGAGGAACGGAGCTCCTACGAGCAGTACTTC
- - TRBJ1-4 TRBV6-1 CASSGRGINEKLFF TGTGCCAGCAGTGGGAGGGGCATTAATGAAAAACTGTTTTTT
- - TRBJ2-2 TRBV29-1 CSVEGGKGTSTGELFF TGCAGCGTTGAAGGGGGAAAGGGGACTTCCACCGGGGAGCTGTTTTTT
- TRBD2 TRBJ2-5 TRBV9 CASSVVPGGQETQYF TGTGCCAGCAGCGTAGTGCCGGGGGGGCAAGAGACCCAGTACTTC
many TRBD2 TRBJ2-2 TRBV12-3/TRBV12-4 CASSWTSGRGAGELFF TGTGCCAGCAGTTGGACTAGCGGGAGGGGAGCTGGGGAGCTGTTTTTT
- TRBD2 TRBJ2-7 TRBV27 CASSPGLAGDLIYEQYF TGTGCCAGCAGTCCGGGACTAGCGGGAGATTTAATCTACGAGCAGTACTTC
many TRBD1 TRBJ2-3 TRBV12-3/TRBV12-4 CASSLVTGGDTQYF TGTGCCAGCAGTTTAGTTACAGGGGGAGATACGCAGTATTTT
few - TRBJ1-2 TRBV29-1 CSVGTDYGYTF TGCAGCGTGGGGACGGACTATGGCTACACCTTC
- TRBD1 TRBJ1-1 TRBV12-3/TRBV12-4 CASSLMTGMNTEAFF TGTGCCAGCAGTCTAATGACAGGGATGAACACTGAAGCTTTCTTT
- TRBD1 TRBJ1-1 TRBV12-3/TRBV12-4 CASSLHRGLDTEAFF TGTGCCAGCAGTTTGCACAGGGGTTTGGACACTGAAGCTTTCTTT
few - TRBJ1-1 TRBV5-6 CASSLVPASSEAFF TGTGCCAGCAGCTTGGTGCCAGCGTCATCGGAAGCTTTCTTT
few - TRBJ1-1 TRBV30 CAWSALVNTEAFF TGTGCCTGGAGTGCATTAGTGAACACTGAAGCTTTCTTT
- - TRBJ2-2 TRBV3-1 CASSPLFAGAPTGELFF TGTGCCAGCAGCCCCTTGTTTGCGGGGGCCCCCACCGGGGAGCTGTTTTTT
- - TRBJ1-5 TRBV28 CASSPGLPGVQPQHF TGTGCCAGCAGTCCGGGACTCCCGGGCGTTCAGCCCCAGCATTTT
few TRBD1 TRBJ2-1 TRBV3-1 CASSQEQGEYNEQFF TGTGCCAGCAGCCAAGAACAGGGGGAGTACAATGAGCAGTTCTTC
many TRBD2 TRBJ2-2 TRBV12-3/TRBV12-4 CASSPLGGTGELFF TGTGCCAGCAGCCCCCTGGGGGGGACCGGGGAGCTGTTTTTT
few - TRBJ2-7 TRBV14 CASSQGSGSGSYEQYF TGTGCCAGCAGCCAAGGATCGGGGAGCGGATCCTACGAGCAGTACTTC
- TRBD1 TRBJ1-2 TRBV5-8 CASSSGQGAHGYTF TGTGCCAGCAGCTCAGGACAGGGGGCGCACGGCTACACCTTC
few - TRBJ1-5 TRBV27 CASSLYWGGMGNQPQHF TGTGCCAGCAGTTTATATTGGGGAGGTATGGGCAATCAGCCCCAGCATTTT
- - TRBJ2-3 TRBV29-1 CSVEQDTQYF TGCAGCGTTGAACAGGATACGCAGTATTTT
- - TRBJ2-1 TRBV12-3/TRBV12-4 CASSPGPNNEQFF TGTGCCAGCAGCCCCGGGCCCAACAATGAGCAGTTCTTC
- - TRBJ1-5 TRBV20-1 CSARDRSADIYSNQPQHF TGCAGTGCTAGAGATCGGTCTGCGGACATTTATAGCAATCAGCCCCAGCATTTT
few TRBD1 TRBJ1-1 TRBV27 CASRPTGGPIDTEAFF TGTGCCAGCAGGCCAACAGGGGGGCCTATAGACACTGAAGCTTTCTTT
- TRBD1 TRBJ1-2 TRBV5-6 CASSWDRLNYGYTF TGTGCCAGCAGCTGGGACAGGTTGAACTATGGCTACACCTTC
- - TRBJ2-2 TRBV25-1 CASSEIGGRGTGELFF TGTGCCAGCAGTGAAATCGGGGGTAGAGGAACCGGGGAGCTGTTTTTT
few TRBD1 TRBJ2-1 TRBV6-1 CASSQGESSYNEQFF TGTGCCAGCAGTCAGGGGGAAAGCTCCTACAATGAGCAGTTCTTC
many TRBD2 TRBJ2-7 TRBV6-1 CASSPGLAGYEQYF TGTGCCAGCAGTCCGGGACTAGCGGGCTACGAGCAGTACTTC
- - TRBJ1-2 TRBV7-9 CASSLVLGKDYGYTF TGTGCCAGCAGCTTAGTGCTGGGAAAAGACTATGGCTACACCTTC
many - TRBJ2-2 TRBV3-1 CASSQVQNTGELFF TGTGCCAGCAGCCAAGTACAGAACACCGGGGAGCTGTTTTTT
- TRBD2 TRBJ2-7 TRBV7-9 CASSSLAGPTYEQYF TGTGCCAGCAGCTCTCTAGCGGGCCCTACCTACGAGCAGTACTTC
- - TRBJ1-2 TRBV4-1 CASSQGARGAGYTF TGCGCCAGCAGCCAAGGCGCCCGGGGGGCTGGCTACACCTTC
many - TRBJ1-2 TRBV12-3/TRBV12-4 CASRRQEGNYGYTF TGTGCCAGCCGAAGACAGGAGGGTAACTATGGCTACACCTTC
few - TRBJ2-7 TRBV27 CASRRTVTYEQYF TGTGCCAGCAGGAGGACCGTTACCTACGAGCAGTACTTC
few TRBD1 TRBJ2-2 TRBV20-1 CSARTGNTGELFF TGCAGTGCAAGGACAGGGAACACCGGGGAGCTGTTTTTT
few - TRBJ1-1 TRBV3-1 CASSQDWGMLIREAFF TGTGCCAGCAGCCAAGATTGGGGGATGTTAATCCGGGAGGCTTTCTTT
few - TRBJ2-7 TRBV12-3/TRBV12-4 CASSSFTTYEQYF TGTGCCAGCAGTTCCTTTACCACCTACGAGCAGTACTTC
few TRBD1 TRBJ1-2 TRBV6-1 CASSNPGQTYGYTF TGTGCCAGCAGCAACCCGGGACAGACCTATGGCTACACCTTC
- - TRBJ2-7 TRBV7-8 CASSLDRAVAHTYEQYF TGTGCCAGCAGCTTAGACAGGGCGGTAGCGCATACCTACGAGCAGTACTTC
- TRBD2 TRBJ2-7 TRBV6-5 CASSYLAGAYEQYF TGTGCCAGCAGTTACTTAGCGGGAGCCTACGAGCAGTACTTC
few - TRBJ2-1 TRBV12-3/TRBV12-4 CASSLVAGVDEQFF TGTGCCAGCAGTTTAGTAGCCGGGGTCGATGAGCAGTTCTTC
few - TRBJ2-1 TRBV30 CAWADKHNEQFF TGTGCCTGGGCCGACAAGCACAATGAGCAGTTCTTC
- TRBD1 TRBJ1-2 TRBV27 CASSGQGVGVYGYTF TGTGCCAGCAGTGGGCAGGGGGTTGGTGTCTATGGCTACACCTTC
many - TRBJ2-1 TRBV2 CASSKGLSYNEQFF TGTGCCAGCAGTAAGGGACTCTCCTACAATGAGCAGTTCTTC
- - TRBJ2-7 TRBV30 CAWSTDSYEQYF TGTGCCTGGAGTACGGACAGCTACGAGCAGTACTTC